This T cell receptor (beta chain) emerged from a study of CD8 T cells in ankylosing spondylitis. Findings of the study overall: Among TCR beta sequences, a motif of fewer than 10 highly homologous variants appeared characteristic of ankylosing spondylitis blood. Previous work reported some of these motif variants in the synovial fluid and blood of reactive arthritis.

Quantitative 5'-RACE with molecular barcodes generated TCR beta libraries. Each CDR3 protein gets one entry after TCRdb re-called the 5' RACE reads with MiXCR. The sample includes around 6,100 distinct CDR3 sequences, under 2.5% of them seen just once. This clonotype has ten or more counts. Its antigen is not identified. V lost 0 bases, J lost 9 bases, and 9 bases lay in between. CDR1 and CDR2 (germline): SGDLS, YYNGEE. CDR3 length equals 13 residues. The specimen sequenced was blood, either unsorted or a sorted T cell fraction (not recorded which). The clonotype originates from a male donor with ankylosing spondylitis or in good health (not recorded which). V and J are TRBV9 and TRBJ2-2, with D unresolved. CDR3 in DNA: TGTGCCAGCAGCGTAGCACCCTCCTGGGAGCTGTTTTTT. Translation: CASSVAPSWELFF.